The following is a T cell receptor beta chain sequence with its context. In germline, CDR1 is KGHSH, CDR2 LQKENI. The CDR3 has 14 residues. Trimming at V came to 4 bases and at J to 6 bases, leaving 4 bases not matched to a gene. The sample is drawn from a study of blood T cell repertoires in COVID-19. The repertoire was sequenced with immunoSEQ multiplex PCR; TCRdb's copy has only in-frame clones and lacks some. The sample lists roughly 330,000 clones; just over 85% were seen once. The clonotype comes from a woman in her late teens or twenties who had recovered from COVID-19. The sample was PBMCs or T cells enriched from blood (not recorded which). This sequence joins TRBV18 and TRBJ2-1; 9 bases agree with TRBD2. CDR3 in DNA: TGTGCCAGCTCACGACAGGGACTAGCCAATGAGCAGTTCTTC. The encoded protein is CASSRQGLANEQFF.